This T cell receptor (beta chain) was recorded in a study of post-analysis software for immune sequencing data. TCR beta cDNA libraries included unique molecular identifiers. TCRdb re-analysed the PCR reads in MiXCR, keeping a single row per CDR3 protein. The sample records approximately 440,000 distinct CDR3 sequences, around 40% being singletons. This clonotype appeared many times. Its antigen is still unknown. CDR3 length: 14 amino acids. V lost 6 bases to trimming and J lost 0 bases; unmatched junction nucleotides: 2. Study-level points and caveats: Elevated frequency relative to controls characterized four or five TRBV segments in patients, TRBV5-6, TRBV5-1 and TRBV20-1 among them.

Sequencing was done on a sample of blood. This receptor was obtained from a girl aged 5 to 17 with multiple sclerosis. The chain recombines TRBV12-3 or TRBV12-4 with TRBJ2-7, with 10 bases lining up with TRBD1. CDR3 sequence reads: CASRGTGVSYEQYF. Written as DNA, the CDR3 is TGTGCCAGCAGGGGGACAGGGGTCTCCTACGAGCAGTACTTC.